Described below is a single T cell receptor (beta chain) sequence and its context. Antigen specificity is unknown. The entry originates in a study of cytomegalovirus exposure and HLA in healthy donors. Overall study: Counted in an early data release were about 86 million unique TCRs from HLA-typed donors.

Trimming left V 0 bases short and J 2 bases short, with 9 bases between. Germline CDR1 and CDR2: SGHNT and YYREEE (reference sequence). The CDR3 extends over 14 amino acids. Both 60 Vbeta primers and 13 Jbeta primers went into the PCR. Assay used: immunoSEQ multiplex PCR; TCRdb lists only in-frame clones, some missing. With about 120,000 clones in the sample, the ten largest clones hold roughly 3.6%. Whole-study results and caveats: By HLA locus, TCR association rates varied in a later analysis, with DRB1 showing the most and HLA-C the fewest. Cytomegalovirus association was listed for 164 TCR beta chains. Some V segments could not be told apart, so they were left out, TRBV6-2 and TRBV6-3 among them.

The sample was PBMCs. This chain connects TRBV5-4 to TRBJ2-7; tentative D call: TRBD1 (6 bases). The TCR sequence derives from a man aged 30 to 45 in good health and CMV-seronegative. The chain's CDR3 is CASSLDYRAYEQYF. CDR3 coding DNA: TGTGCCAGCAGCTTGGATTACAGGGCCTACGAGCAGTACTTC. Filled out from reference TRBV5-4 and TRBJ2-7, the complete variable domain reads ETGVTQSPTHLIKTRGQQVTLRCSSQSGHNTVSWYQQALGQGPQFIFQYYREEENGRGNFPPRFSGLQFPNYSSELNVNALELDDSALYLCASSLDYRAYEQYFGPGTRLTVT.